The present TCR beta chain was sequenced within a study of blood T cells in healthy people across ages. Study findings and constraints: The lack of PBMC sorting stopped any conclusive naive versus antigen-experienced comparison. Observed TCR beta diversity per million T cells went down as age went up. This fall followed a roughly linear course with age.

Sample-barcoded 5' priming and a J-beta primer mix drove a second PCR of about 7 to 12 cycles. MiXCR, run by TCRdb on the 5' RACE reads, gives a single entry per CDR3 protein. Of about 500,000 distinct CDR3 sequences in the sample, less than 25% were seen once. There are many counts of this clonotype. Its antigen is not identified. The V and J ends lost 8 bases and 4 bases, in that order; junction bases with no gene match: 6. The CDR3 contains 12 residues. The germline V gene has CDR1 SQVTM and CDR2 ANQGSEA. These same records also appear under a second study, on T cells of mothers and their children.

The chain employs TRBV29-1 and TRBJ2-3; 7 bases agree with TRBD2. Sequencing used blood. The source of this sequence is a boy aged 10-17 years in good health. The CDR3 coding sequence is TGCAGCCTCCAGCGGGGTTCAGATACGCAGTATTTT. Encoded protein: CSLQRGSDTQYF.